This is a list of T cell receptor beta chains from one sample in a study of blood T cell repertoires in COVID-19. TCRdb's copy holds only in-frame clones and misses some; the assay was immunoSEQ multiplex PCR. This table has fewer than 90,000 clones, roughly 96% appearing once. Material: peripheral blood. Receptor source: a human donor with active COVID-19. The donor label of this sample is uncertain. CDR3s include the opening cysteine and the closing phenylalanine or tryptophan. A D gene is named only where the DNA matches it firmly. Size is omitted from some rows. Given values are once, few, many or a class for expanded clones.

>TRBV5-1|-|TRBJ2-1|-
TGCGCCAGCAGCTCCACCGGGACAAGGTACAATGAGCAGTTCTTC
CASSSTGTRYNEQFF
>TRBV3-1/TRBV3-2|TRBD1|TRBJ1-1|-
TGTGCCAGCAGCCAAGACCCTGGGACAGGGTCTTTCTTT
CASSQDPGTGSFF
>TRBV6-5|TRBD1|TRBJ1-4|-
TGTGCCACCGGGACAGGGTTTAATGAAAAACTGTTTTTT
CATGTGFNEKLFF
>TRBV4-1|-|TRBJ1-1|-
TGCGCCAGCAGCCAAGACAGGGCCCAAACTGAAGCTTTCTTT
CASSQDRAQTEAFF
>TRBV16|TRBD1|TRBJ2-5|-
TGTGCCAGCAGCCTAGGGACAGGGGATCCCCAACAAGAGACCCAGTACTTC
CASSLGTGDPQQETQYF
>TRBV7-2|TRBD1|TRBJ1-1|-
TGTGCCAGCAGCACAGGGGGGGCCCCAGGGGCTTTCTTT
CASSTGGAPGAFF
>TRBV5-4|-|TRBJ1-3|-
TGTGCCAGCAGCTTGGCGGTGGGCCTCCAGAACTCTGGAAACACCATATATTTT
CASSLAVGLQNSGNTIYF
>TRBV7-9|-|TRBJ2-6|-
TGTGCCAGCCTCGGATTCAGGGGCCCTACCTCTGGGGCCAACGTCCTGACTTTC
CASLGFRGPTSGANVLTF
>TRBV5-1|-|TRBJ2-2|once
TGCGCCAGCAGCTTGGATGGTAGCACCGGGGAGCTGTTTTTT
CASSLDGSTGELFF
>TRBV11-2|-|TRBJ2-3|-
TGTGCCAGCACCACAAACGGGGGCACAGATACGCAGTATTTT
CASTTNGGTDTQYF
>TRBV7-8|-|TRBJ1-1|-
TGTGCCAGCAGCGACCCAGGGTTTACTGAAGCTTTCTTT
CASSDPGFTEAFF
>TRBV6-5|TRBD1|TRBJ2-7|-
TGTGCCAGCAGTTACGCCCGGACAGGTCTTTACGAGCAGTACTTC
CASSYARTGLYEQYF
>TRBV6-5|TRBD2|TRBJ2-1|-
TGTGCCAGCAGTTTCCTAGCGGGTCAATCCTACAATGAGCAGTTCTTC
CASSFLAGQSYNEQFF
>TRBV10-3|-|TRBJ2-5|-
TGTGCCACACGGGGGTCGACGGGACAAGAGACCCAGTACTTC
CATRGSTGQETQYF
>TRBV6-5|-|TRBJ2-1|-
TGTGCCAGCCGTCAGGGGAATGAGCAGTTCTTC
CASRQGNEQFF
>TRBV6-5|TRBD1|TRBJ1-2|-
TGTGCCAGCACCCGATTACAGGGGCACTATGGCTACACCTTC
CASTRLQGHYGYTF
>TRBV10-3|-|TRBJ2-5|-
TGTGCCACTAGCCAAAGGGAGTCGCAAGAGACCCAGTACTTC
CATSQRESQETQYF
>TRBV5-1|-|TRBJ1-2|-
TGCGCCAGCAGCTTGGGAGCTCAGGGTGCCGGCTACACCTTC
CASSLGAQGAGYTF
>TRBV19|TRBD1|TRBJ1-1|-
TGTGCCAGTAGTCAAAACCTATTGGGACAGGGGGCGAGCACTGAAGCTTTCTTT
CASSQNLLGQGASTEAFF